This TCR beta chain appears in the sequencing data of a study of blood T cell repertoires in COVID-19. Clinical histories supplied by participants themselves formed the basis of cohort assignment. Two negative PCRs, clearance, or symptom resolution were required of recovered Cohort 3 donors. The assay was immunoSEQ multiplex PCR, and TCRdb's table has in-frame clones only and misses some. The table records a few hundred thousand clones, approximately 90% of them present only once. V was clipped by 5 bases and J by 0 bases; unmatched bases: 9. Germline values: CDR1 SNHLY, CDR2 FYNNEI. The CDR3 covers 18 residues.

This receptor was taken from a woman aged 18-30 years who had recovered from COVID-19. The V gene is TRBV2, the J gene TRBJ2-6; 8 bases are a match to TRBD1. The sequencing input was PBMCs or T cells enriched from blood (not recorded which). Here the CDR3 reads CASSLDRASTSGANVLTF. The DNA of the CDR3 is TGTGCCAGCAGTCTGGACAGGGCTTCTACCTCTGGGGCCAACGTCCTGACTTTC.